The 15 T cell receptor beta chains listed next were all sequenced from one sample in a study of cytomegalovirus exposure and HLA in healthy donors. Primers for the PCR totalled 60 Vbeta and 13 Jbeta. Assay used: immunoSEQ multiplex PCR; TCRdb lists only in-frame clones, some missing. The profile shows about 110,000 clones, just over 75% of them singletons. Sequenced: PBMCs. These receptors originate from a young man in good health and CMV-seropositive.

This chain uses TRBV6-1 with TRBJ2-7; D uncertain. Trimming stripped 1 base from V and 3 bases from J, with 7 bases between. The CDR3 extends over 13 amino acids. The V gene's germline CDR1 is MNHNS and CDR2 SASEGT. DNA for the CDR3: TGTGCCAGCAGTGAAGTGGTCAGCTACGAGCAGTACTTC. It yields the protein CASSEVVSYEQYF.

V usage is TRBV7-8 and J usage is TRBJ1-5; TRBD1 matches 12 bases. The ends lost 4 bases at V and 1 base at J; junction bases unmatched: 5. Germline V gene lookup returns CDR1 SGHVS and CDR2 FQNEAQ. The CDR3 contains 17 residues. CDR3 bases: TGTGCCAGCAGCTGGGGACAGGGGGCTGGAAGCAATCAGCCCCAGCATTTT. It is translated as CASSWGQGAGSNQPQHF.

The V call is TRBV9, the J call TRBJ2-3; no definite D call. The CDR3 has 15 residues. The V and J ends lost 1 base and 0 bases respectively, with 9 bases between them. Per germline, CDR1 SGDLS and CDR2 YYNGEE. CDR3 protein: CASSVYAGSTDTQYF. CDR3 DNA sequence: TGTGCCAGCAGCGTATATGCCGGTAGCACAGATACGCAGTATTTT.

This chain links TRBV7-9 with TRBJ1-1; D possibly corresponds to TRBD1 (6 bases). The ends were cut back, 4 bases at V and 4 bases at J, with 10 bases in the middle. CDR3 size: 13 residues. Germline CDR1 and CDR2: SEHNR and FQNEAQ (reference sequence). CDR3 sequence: CASSYGGPTEAFF. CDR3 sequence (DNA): TGTGCCAGCAGCTATGGGGGCCCCACTGAAGCTTTCTTT.

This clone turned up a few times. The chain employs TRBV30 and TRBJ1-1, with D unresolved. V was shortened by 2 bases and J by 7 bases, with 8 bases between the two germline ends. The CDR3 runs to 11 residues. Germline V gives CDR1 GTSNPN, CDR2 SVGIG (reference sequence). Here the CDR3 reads CAWSFRVEAFF. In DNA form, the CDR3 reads TGTGCCTGGAGTTTCCGGGTTGAAGCTTTCTTT.

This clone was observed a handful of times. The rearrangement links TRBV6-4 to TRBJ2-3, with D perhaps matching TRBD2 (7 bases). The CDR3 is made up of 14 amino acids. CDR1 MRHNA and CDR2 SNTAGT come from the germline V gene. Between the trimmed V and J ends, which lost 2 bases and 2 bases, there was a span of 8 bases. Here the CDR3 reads CASSDGGATDTQYF. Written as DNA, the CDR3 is TGTGCCAGCAGTGACGGGGGGGCCACAGATACGCAGTATTTT.

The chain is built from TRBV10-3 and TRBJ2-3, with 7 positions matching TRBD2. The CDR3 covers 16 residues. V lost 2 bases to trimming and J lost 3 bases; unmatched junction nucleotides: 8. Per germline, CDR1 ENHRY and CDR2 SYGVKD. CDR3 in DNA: TGTGCCATCAGTGAGGGGCGGGGGTTCGGAACAGATACGCAGTATTTT. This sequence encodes CAISEGRGFGTDTQYF.

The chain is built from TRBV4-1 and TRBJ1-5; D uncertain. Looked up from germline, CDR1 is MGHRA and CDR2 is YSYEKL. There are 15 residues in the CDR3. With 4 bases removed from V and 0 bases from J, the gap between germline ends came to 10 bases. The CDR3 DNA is TGCGCCAGCAGCCTTGCCCCGGGTAGCAATCAGCCCCAGCATTTT. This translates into CASSLAPGSNQPQHF.

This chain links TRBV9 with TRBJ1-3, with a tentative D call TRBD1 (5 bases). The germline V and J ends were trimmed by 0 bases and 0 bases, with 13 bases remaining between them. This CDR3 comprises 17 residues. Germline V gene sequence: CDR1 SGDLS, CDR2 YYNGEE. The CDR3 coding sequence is TGTGCCAGCAGCGTAGACGGAGGGGCCAACTCTGGAAACACCATATATTTT. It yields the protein CASSVDGGANSGNTIYF. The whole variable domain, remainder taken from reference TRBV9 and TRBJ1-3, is DSGVTQTPKHLITATGQRVTLRCSPRSGDLSVYWYQQSLDQGLQFLIQYYNGEERAKGNILERFSAQQFPDLHSELNLSSLELGDSALYFCASSVDGGANSGNTIYFGEGSWLTVV.

As DNA, the CDR3 is TGTGCCAGCATGCCGGGGGGGCAGAATGAGCAGTTCTTC. Amino acid sequence: CASMPGGQNEQFF. This rearrangement joins TRBV11-2 to TRBJ2-1; 8 positions agree with TRBD2. CDR3 length: 13 amino acids. The trim removed 7 bases at V and 7 bases at J, leaving 6 bases unmatched. Germline assignment: CDR1 SGHAT and CDR2 FQNNGV.

The CDR3 region is CASRPGSGNSPLHF. CDR3 DNA sequence: TGTGCCAGCAGGCCCGGGTCTGGTAATTCACCCCTCCACTTT. The chain is built from TRBV28 and TRBJ1-6, with D uncertain. V lost 6 bases to trimming and J lost 6 bases, with 12 bases between them. The CDR3 is 14 amino acids. Germline V lookup: CDR1 MDHEN, CDR2 SYDVKM.

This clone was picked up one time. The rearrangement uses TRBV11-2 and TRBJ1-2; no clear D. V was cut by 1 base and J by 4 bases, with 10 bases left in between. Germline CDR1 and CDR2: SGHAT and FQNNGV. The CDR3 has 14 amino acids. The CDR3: CASSLVHQAYGYTF. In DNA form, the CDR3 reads TGTGCCAGCAGCTTAGTCCACCAGGCCTATGGCTACACCTTC. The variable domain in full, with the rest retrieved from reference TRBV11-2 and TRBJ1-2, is EAGVAQSPRYKIIEKRQSVAFWCNPISGHATLYWYQQILGQGPKLLIQFQNNGVVDDSQLPKDRFSAERLKGVDSTLKIQPAKLEDSAVYLCASSLVHQAYGYTFGSGTRLTVV.

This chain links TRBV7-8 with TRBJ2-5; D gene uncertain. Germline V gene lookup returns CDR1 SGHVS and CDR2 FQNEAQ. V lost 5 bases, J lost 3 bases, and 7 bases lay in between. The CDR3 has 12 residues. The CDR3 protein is CASSIQKETQYF. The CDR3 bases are TGTGCCAGCAGCATACAGAAAGAGACCCAGTACTTC.

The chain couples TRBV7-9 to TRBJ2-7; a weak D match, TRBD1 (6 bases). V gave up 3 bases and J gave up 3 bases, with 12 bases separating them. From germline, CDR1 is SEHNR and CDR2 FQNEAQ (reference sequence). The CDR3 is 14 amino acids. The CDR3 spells CASSLQGSSYEQYF. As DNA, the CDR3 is TGTGCCAGCAGCTTGCAGGGGTCGAGCTACGAGCAGTACTTC.

The DNA for the CDR3 is TGTGCCTGGAGTAACCCTAGGCGGGGGGTCCCCTACGAGCAGTACTTC. Its translation is CAWSNPRRGVPYEQYF. The chain uses TRBV30 and TRBJ2-7; 8 bases match TRBD2. The CDR3 covers 16 residues. V was clipped by 2 bases and J by 2 bases; unmatched bases: 11. In germline, CDR1 is GTSNPN, CDR2 SVGIG (reference sequence).